This entry lists 29 T cell receptor beta chains sequenced from one sample in a study of siplizumab effects on memory and regulatory T cells (dated by TCRdb to between 2018 and 2021). Library creation used the immunoSEQ multiplex PCR assay. TCRdb limited this immuneACCESS table to in-frame rearrangements with V and J called. A share of clones is missing; checked studies link under half to unresolved V genes, and the rest is unexplained. The sample table shows roughly 100,000 clones, and over 85% are seen once. The ten largest account for about 0.62% of the sample. The specimen was Tregs sorted from blood. These receptors all come from a human donor in good health.

V is TRBV7-9 and J is TRBJ1-3; tentative D call: TRBD1 (5 bases). Germline V gene lookup returns CDR1 SEHNR and CDR2 FQNEAQ (reference sequence). The CDR3 consists of 14 residues. The germline V and J ends were trimmed by 2 bases and 2 bases, with 7 bases remaining between them. CDR3 coding DNA: TGTGCCAGCAGCTTACGGGGGACTGGAAACACCATATATTTT. Translating it yields CASSLRGTGNTIYF.

V and J are TRBV11-1 and TRBJ2-1; D is perhaps TRBD1 or TRBD2 (6 bases each). This CDR3 spans 19 amino acids. Deletions cut 5 bases from V and 5 bases from J, with 28 bases between. CDR1 is SGHAT and CDR2 is FQDESV in the germline V gene (reference sequence). CDR3 nucleotides: TGTGCCAGCAGCGTAAAGGGGGGAGTGGGGGCTACTCGAGACAATGAGCAGTTCTTC. Its protein product is CASSVKGGVGATRDNEQFF.

This chain uses TRBV11-2 with TRBJ2-1; maybe TRBD1 (5 bases). Trimming left V 3 bases short and J 0 bases short, with 12 bases between. The CDR3 is 16 amino acids. CDR1 and CDR2 from the germline V gene are SGHAT and FQNNGV. CDR3 residues: CASSFSTETSYNEQFF. CDR3 bases: TGTGCCAGCAGCTTTTCGACAGAAACCTCCTACAATGAGCAGTTCTTC.

The chain is built from TRBV5-6 and TRBJ2-5, with a weak D call TRBD1 (6 bases). CDR3 length equals 14 residues. Germline CDR1 and CDR2: SGHDT and YYEEEE. Between the trimmed V and J ends, which lost 1 base and 7 bases, there was a span of 14 bases. The CDR3 DNA is TGTGCCAGCAGCTTGTATGGGGGCGCGGGGACCCAGTACTTC. Protein product: CASSLYGGAGTQYF. The full variable domain, with the rest looked up from reference TRBV5-6 and TRBJ2-5, is DAGVTQSPTHLIKTRGQQVTLRCSPKSGHDTVSWYQQALGQGPQFIFQYYEEEERQRGNFPDRFSGHQFPNYSSELNVNALLLGDSALYLCASSLYGGAGTQYFGPGTRLLVL.

This sequence joins TRBV2 and TRBJ2-5; 10 bases match TRBD2. Losses at the gene ends were 4 bases for V and 4 bases for J; bases not matched to a gene: 6. Germline V CDR1 and CDR2: SNHLY, FYNNEI. The CDR3 loop spans 15 amino acids. DNA for the CDR3: TGTGCCAGCAGTGGGGGTAGCGGGAGGTTAGAGACCCAGTACTTC. It encodes CASSGGSGRLETQYF.

The chain carries TRBV7-9 and TRBJ1-5, with D possibly being TRBD1 (5 bases). The V and J ends lost 4 bases and 6 bases respectively, with 13 bases between them. This CDR3 is 14 amino acids long. Germline V gene data show CDR1 as SEHNR and CDR2 as FQNEAQ (reference sequence). CDR3 nucleotide sequence: TGTGCCAGCAGCTATGCCGGGACTTCTCAGCCCCAGCATTTT. Translation: CASSYAGTSQPQHF.

The chain is built from TRBV6-4 and TRBJ2-2; no definite D call. This CDR3 comprises 13 residues. Trimming stripped 7 bases from V and 1 base from J, with 7 bases between. CDR1 MRHNA and CDR2 SNTAGT come from the germline V gene. The CDR3 DNA sequence: TGTGCCAGCAAGCAGAGGAACACCGGGGAGCTGTTTTTT. Protein: CASKQRNTGELFF.

The gene calls are TRBV30 and TRBJ1-3, with D unclear. The germline V and J ends were trimmed by 7 bases and 2 bases, with 12 bases remaining between them. The CDR3 has 13 amino acids. Germline V CDR1 and CDR2: GTSNPN, SVGIG (reference sequence). CDR3 DNA: TGTGCCTTTGGAGGCCTCCCTGGAAACACCATATATTTT. Its translation is CAFGGLPGNTIYF.

In its sample, this clone was seen once. The chain recombines TRBV5-5 with TRBJ2-3; no reliable D call. CDR3 size: 16 residues. Germline CDR1 and CDR2: SGHKS and YYEKEE (reference sequence). Trimming removed 7 bases from V and 3 bases from J, with 21 bases in between. CDR3: CASCQPGPFGTDTQYF. The CDR3 DNA follows: TGTGCCAGCTGCCAACCGGGCCCCTTCGGAACAGATACGCAGTATTTT.

This clone was recorded a few times. The gene calls are TRBV5-6 and TRBJ1-2, with D possibly TRBD1 on 6 matching bases. CDR3 length equals 14 residues. Germline CDR1 SGHDT, CDR2 YYEEEE. Trimming pared 1 base from V and 10 bases from J, leaving 17 bases between. The CDR3 region has the DNA TGTGCCAGCAGCTTGTTATCAGGGGTCCTTGACTACACCTTC. Residues: CASSLLSGVLDYTF.

This chain connects TRBV11-2 to TRBJ1-2; the D gene is possibly TRBD1 (5 bases). CDR3 length: 13 amino acids. V was shortened by 4 bases and J by 4 bases, with 10 bases between the two germline ends. Germline V gives CDR1 SGHAT, CDR2 FQNNGV. CDR3 sequence (DNA): TGTGCCAGCAGCTCGCGACAGATCTATGGCTACACCTTC. Translation gives CASSSRQIYGYTF.

The gene calls are TRBV7-9 and TRBJ2-5; D call uncertain. The CDR3 contains 13 residues. CDR1 and CDR2 from the germline V gene are SEHNR and FQNEAQ (reference sequence). The ends were cut back, 2 bases at V and 5 bases at J, with 9 bases in the middle. CDR3 amino acids: CASSLRYTETQYF. The DNA for the CDR3 is TGTGCCAGCAGCTTACGGTATACTGAGACCCAGTACTTC.

The chain couples TRBV27 to TRBJ2-7; D possibly corresponds to TRBD2 (7 bases). V lost 6 bases to trimming and J lost 6 bases, with 12 bases between them. The CDR3 is 12 amino acids. CDR1 is MNHEY, CDR2 SMNVEV, per germline (reference sequence). The CDR3 nucleotides read TGTGCCAGCAGCGAGGGAGGGGGCGAGCAGTACTTC. Translation: CASSEGGGEQYF.

The chain links TRBV6-1 to TRBJ2-7, with D possibly TRBD2 on 7 matching bases. Trimming pared 4 bases from V and 3 bases from J, leaving 10 bases between. This CDR3 spans 13 amino acids. The germline gives CDR1 MNHNS, CDR2 SASEGT. The CDR3 region has the DNA TGTGCCAGCAGTGGCGGGGGCAACTACGAGCAGTACTTC. This sequence encodes CASSGGGNYEQYF.

This clone has a single count. This chain uses TRBV27 with TRBJ2-7, with D perhaps given as TRBD1 or TRBD2 (6 bases each). V lost 3 bases, J lost 6 bases, and 12 bases lay in between. CDR1 is MNHEY and CDR2 is SMNVEV in the germline V gene (reference sequence). The CDR3 totals 13 residues. The CDR3 protein is CASSFQGTGEQYF. The CDR3 DNA reads TGTGCCAGCAGTTTCCAGGGGACTGGCGAGCAGTACTTC.

The rearrangement uses TRBV5-5 and TRBJ2-2; weak D call: TRBD2 (6 bases). The CDR3 runs to 14 residues. The ends were cut back, 4 bases at V and 7 bases at J, with 14 bases in the middle. CDR1 is SGHKS and CDR2 is YYEKEE in the germline V gene (reference sequence). The chain's CDR3 is CASSPRELYGELFF. DNA for the CDR3: TGTGCCAGCAGCCCCCGGGAGCTATACGGGGAGCTGTTTTTT.

The chain uses TRBV6-1 and TRBJ2-4; no reliable D call. CDR1 and CDR2 (germline): MNHNS, SASEGT. The V end was cut by 7 bases, the J end by 0 bases, with 7 bases between. The CDR3 has 13 amino acids. The CDR3 DNA sequence: TGTGCCAGCATTTCGCTAGCCAAAAACATTCAGTACTTC. It encodes CASISLAKNIQYF.

J is TRBJ1-4 and V is TRBV7-9; 12 nucleotides match TRBD1. CDR3 length equals 15 residues. The germline CDR1 and CDR2 sequences are SEHNR and FQNEAQ (reference sequence). Germline trimming cut 0 bases from V and 10 bases from J; bases unmatched to any gene: 3. DNA for the CDR3: TGTGCCAGCAGCTTAGCGGGGACAGGGGGCGGAAAACTGTTTTTT. This sequence encodes CASSLAGTGGGKLFF.

The rearrangement uses TRBV6-1 and TRBJ2-7; D remains unclear. The germline V gene has CDR1 MNHNS and CDR2 SASEGT. This CDR3 comprises 11 residues. Trimming removed 4 bases at V and 4 bases at J, with 5 bases between. The CDR3: CASSVLYEQYF. CDR3 nucleotide sequence: TGTGCCAGCAGTGTTCTGTACGAGCAGTACTTC.

The chain has TRBV19 and TRBJ1-1, with D perhaps TRBD1 (5 bases). The CDR3 runs to 12 residues. Trimming left V 5 bases short and J 10 bases short, with 14 bases between. CDR1 and CDR2 from the germline V gene are LNHDA and SQIVND (reference sequence). The chain's CDR3 is CASSFYGAPAFF. The CDR3 coding sequence is TGTGCCAGTAGTTTTTATGGGGCCCCAGCTTTCTTT.

V usage is TRBV6-6 and J usage is TRBJ1-3; a possible D gene is TRBD1 (5 bases). Trimming pared 2 bases from V and 2 bases from J, leaving 10 bases between. The CDR3 has 15 amino acids. Germline V gene lookup returns CDR1 MNHNY and CDR2 SVGAGI (reference sequence). CDR3 in DNA: TGTGCCAGCAGTTACCACGGGACGGCTGGAAACACCATATATTTT. Translation: CASSYHGTAGNTIYF.

This chain joins TRBV6-6 and TRBJ2-7; 9 bases map to TRBD1. V was pared by 6 bases and J by 4 bases, with 7 bases of the junction left unmatched. CDR3 length equals 14 residues. Germline loops: CDR1 MNHNY, CDR2 SVGAGI (reference sequence). The chain's CDR3 is CASRETGGAYEQYF. The DNA of the CDR3 is TGTGCCAGCAGGGAAACAGGGGGCGCGTACGAGCAGTACTTC.

The CDR3 nucleotides read TGTGCCAGCAGCCAAGTAGGGGGCTCTGGGGCCAACGTCCTGACTTTC. It specifies CASSQVGGSGANVLTF. The rearrangement links TRBV4-2 to TRBJ2-6; TRBD1 is a possible D gene (6 bases). Trimming took 1 base from V and 0 from J, leaving 7 bases between them. Germline-derived CDR1 and CDR2 are LGHNA and YNFKEQ. The CDR3 spans 16 residues.

The rearrangement uses TRBV7-2 and TRBJ1-1; the match to TRBD1 covers 8 bases. Trimming at V came to 5 bases and at J to 0 bases, leaving 2 bases not matched to a gene. The CDR3 is 14 amino acids. Germline V gene data show CDR1 as SGHTA and CDR2 as FQGNSA. Written as DNA, the CDR3 is TGTGCCAGCAGCGAGGGACAGGTGAACACTGAAGCTTTCTTT. It encodes CASSEGQVNTEAFF. The complete variable domain, with remaining parts taken from reference TRBV7-2 and TRBJ1-1, reads GAGVSQSPSNKVTEKGKDVELRCDPISGHTALYWYRQSLGQGLEFLIYFQGNSAPDKSGLPSDRFSAERTGGSVSTLTIQRTQQEDSAVYLCASSEGQVNTEAFFGQGTRLTVV.

The chain joins TRBV9 to TRBJ1-5, with 7 bases aligning to TRBD1. Trimming at V came to 4 bases and at J to 5 bases, leaving 3 bases not matched to a gene. Germline CDR1 and CDR2: SGDLS and YYNGEE. The CDR3 extends over 13 amino acids. In DNA, the CDR3 is TGTGCCAGCAGCCTACAGGGGCATCAGCCCCAGCATTTT. It is translated as CASSLQGHQPQHF.

V gene TRBV10-1 combines with J gene TRBJ1-1, with 7 bases identical to TRBD1. The ends lost 6 bases at V and 6 bases at J; junction bases unmatched: 7. From germline, CDR1 is WNHNN and CDR2 SYGVQD (reference sequence). CDR3 length: 13 residues. DNA of the CDR3: TGCGCCAGCAGCAGACAGGGAGAGCCTGAAGCTTTCTTT. Protein product: CASSRQGEPEAFF.

This chain uses TRBV28 with TRBJ1-3; D not certain. V lost 4 bases and J 7 bases, leaving 5 bases between the germline ends. This CDR3 region has 11 residues. Germline lookup yields CDR1 MDHEN and CDR2 SYDVKM. DNA for the CDR3: TGTGCCAGCAGTTCGGGGAACACCATATATTTT. Translated: CASSSGNTIYF.

This clone is a singleton in its sample. This chain uses TRBV7-9 with TRBJ2-3; D unclear. V lost 5 bases to trimming and J lost 4 bases, with 10 bases between them. Looked up from germline, CDR1 is SEHNR and CDR2 is FQNEAQ (reference sequence). The CDR3 length is 13 residues. For the CDR3, the DNA is TGTGCCAGCAGCCCACGGACGGCAGATACGCAGTATTTT. It is translated as CASSPRTADTQYF.

The V gene is TRBV18, the J gene TRBJ2-2; 7 bases line up with TRBD2. The CDR3 contains 18 residues. Germline V gene data show CDR1 as KGHSH and CDR2 as LQKENI. The ends lost 0 bases at V and 6 bases at J; junction bases unmatched: 13. The CDR3 spells CASSPPVTGGWSPGELFF. CDR3 nucleotide sequence: TGTGCCAGCTCACCACCCGTGACGGGAGGTTGGTCCCCCGGGGAGCTGTTTTTT.